This T cell receptor beta chain originates from a study of CD8 T cells in cerebrospinal fluid in Alzheimer's disease (dated by TCRdb to 2018 to 2020). Background on the whole study: The study used two single-cell methods, plate-based nested PCR sequencing and droplet-based sequencing, to evaluate clonal expansion of CSF T cells. The study examined whether cerebrospinal fluid from healthy elderly individuals and from patients with neurodegenerative disease contained clonally expanded T cells. In the droplet-based CSF analysis comparing patients with controls, there were about nine healthy controls (10,876 cells) and about nine patients with MCI or Alzheimer's disease (around 9,600 cells). CSF gene-expression analysis, which included Parkinson's disease patients, covered 20 to 30 samples in total.

What the study reported, not specific to this receptor: The authors warned that finding EBV-specific TCRs in CSF does not prove a causal connection between EBV and Alzheimer's disease. The EBV-specific clones were neither the most highly expanded clones nor enriched among patients. A higher percentage of TCRs was made up by the largest CSF clone in patients with MCI or Alzheimer's disease than in controls. In pooled data, a highly expanded clone (at least 3% of TCRs) was found in 1 of 10 healthy subjects versus most of the 6 Alzheimer's patients. Only samples with detectable clones (approximately 11 healthy, 5 MCI, 5 AD, 6 PD) were included in the overall clonality comparison.

Library method: 10x single-cell sequencing. Profiling of CSF cells was done with 10X Genomics single-cell V(D)J and 5' gene-expression libraries. CSF single-cell TCR libraries were sequenced on an Illumina NextSeq550. From the authors' description of their analysis: V(D)J reads were aligned to the vdj-GRCh38 alts ensemble 2.0.0 reference and processed with the Cell Ranger vdj pipeline. A clonotype was defined as a group of cell barcodes sharing the same set of productive CDR3 nucleotide sequences. To link clonality with transcriptional profiles, clonotype information was added to the Seurat v3.0 gene-expression metadata. Any CSF cell with more than 1,800 genes, more than 7,500 UMIs or more than 10% mitochondrial reads was removed. To find TCRs with known antigen specificity, CDR3-beta sequences were matched against VDJdb. Clone sharing was examined by network analysis using the R package qgraph, in which only TCRs with complete alpha and beta chains were included. TCRdb reprocessed the reads and provides one entry for every CDR3 protein sequence; no DNA is given. The V and J calls and clone size come from TCRdb's table, not from the authors' own analysis. This sample's listing comprises 1,500 to 2,000 distinct CDR3 sequences. Approximately 10% of the sample comes from the top ten.

Every participant was in good physical condition and had no acute infectious disease. Biomarkers including neurofilament, amyloid-beta and tau were used to confirm neurodegeneration in the patients. For droplet-based sequencing, live CSF cells were sorted with a live/dead marker. CSF was obtained by lumbar puncture, and immune cells were pelleted by centrifugation at 300g. Each CSF sample was examined for red blood cells, and any sample with blood contamination was excluded. CSF cells were cryopreserved by placing the cells in freezing medium, freezing the cells overnight at -80 degrees C, and then storing the cells in liquid nitrogen. Before analysis, CSF samples were stored for less than six months. Measured from the cysteine to the phenylalanine, the CDR3 is 11 residues long. Only the protein is available. CDR1 and CDR2, per the germline V gene, are SNHLY and FYNNEI. Going by frequency alone, this clonotype is medium-sized (0.01 to 0.1%); a count is unavailable. It has no known antigen specificity.

The sequence is built from TRBV2 and TRBJ2-1; TCRdb picks TRBD2, but there is no DNA to check that call. The receptor comes from a human donor with mild cognitive impairment. The specimen was cerebrospinal fluid. The CDR3 region: CASRGVAGQFF. Reference TRBV2 and TRBJ2-1 proteins supply the regions before and after the CDR3; the full variable domain is: EPEVTQTPSHQVTQMGQEVILRCVPISNHLYFYWYRQILGQKVEFLVSFYNNEISEKSEIFDDQFSVERPDGSNFTLKIRSTKLEDSAMYFCASRGVAGQFFGPGTRLTVL.